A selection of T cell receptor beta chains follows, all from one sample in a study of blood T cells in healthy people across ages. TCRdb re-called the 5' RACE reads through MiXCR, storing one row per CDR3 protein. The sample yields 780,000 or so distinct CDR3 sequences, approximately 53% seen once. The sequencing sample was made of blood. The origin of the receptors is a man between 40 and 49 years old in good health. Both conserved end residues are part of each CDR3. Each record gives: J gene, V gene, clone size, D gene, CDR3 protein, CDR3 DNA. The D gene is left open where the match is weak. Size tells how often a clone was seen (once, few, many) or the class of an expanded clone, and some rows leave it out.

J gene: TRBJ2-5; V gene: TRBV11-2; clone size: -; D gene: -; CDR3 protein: CASSVGVGQGETQYF; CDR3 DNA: TGTGCCAGCAGCGTAGGCGTGGGTCAGGGGGAGACCCAGTACTTC
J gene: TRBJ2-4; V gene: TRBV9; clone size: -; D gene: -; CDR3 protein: CASSGEGGKNIQYF; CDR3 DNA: TGTGCCAGCAGTGGAGAGGGCGGCAAAAACATTCAGTACTTC
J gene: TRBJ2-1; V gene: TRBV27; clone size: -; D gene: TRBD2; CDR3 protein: CASRKGTSGRARNEQFF; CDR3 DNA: TGTGCCAGCAGGAAAGGGACTAGCGGGAGGGCCCGCAATGAGCAGTTCTTC
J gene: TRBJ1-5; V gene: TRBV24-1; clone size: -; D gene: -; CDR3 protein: CATSEPNQPQHF; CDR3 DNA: TGTGCCACCAGTGAGCCTAATCAGCCCCAGCATTTT
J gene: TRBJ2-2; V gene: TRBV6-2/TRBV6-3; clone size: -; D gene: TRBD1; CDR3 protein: CASRDRTNTGELFF; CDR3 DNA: TGTGCCAGCCGGGACAGGACGAACACCGGGGAGCTGTTTTTT
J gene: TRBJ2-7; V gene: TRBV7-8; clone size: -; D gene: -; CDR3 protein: CASSLGAMDEQYF; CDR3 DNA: TGTGCCAGCAGCTTAGGGGCCATGGACGAGCAGTACTTC
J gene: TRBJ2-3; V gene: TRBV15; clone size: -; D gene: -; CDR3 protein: CATSRGGGGGDTQYF; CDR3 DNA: TGTGCCACCAGCAGAGGTGGAGGGGGCGGAGATACGCAGTATTTT
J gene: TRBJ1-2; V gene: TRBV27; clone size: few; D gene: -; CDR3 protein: CASSLLSTGTVFGGYTF; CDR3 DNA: TGTGCCAGCAGTTTATTGAGTACAGGGACCGTTTTCGGGGGCTACACCTTC
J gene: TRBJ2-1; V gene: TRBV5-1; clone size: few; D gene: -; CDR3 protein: CASSLVSLGSNEQFF; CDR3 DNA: TGCGCCAGCAGCTTGGTTTCGTTGGGATCCAATGAGCAGTTCTTC
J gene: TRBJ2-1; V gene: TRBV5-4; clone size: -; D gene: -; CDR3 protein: CASRSWTDPSYNEQFF; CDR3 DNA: TGTGCCAGCAGGTCTTGGACGGACCCCTCCTACAATGAGCAGTTCTTC
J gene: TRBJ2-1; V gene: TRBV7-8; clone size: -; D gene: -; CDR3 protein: CASSLAPSSHNEQFF; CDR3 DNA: TGTGCCAGCAGCTTAGCCCCTAGTTCCCACAATGAGCAGTTCTTC
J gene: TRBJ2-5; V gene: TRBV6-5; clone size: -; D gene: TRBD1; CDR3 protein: CASSYSDREETQYF; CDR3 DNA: TGTGCCAGCAGTTACTCGGACAGGGAGGAGACCCAGTACTTC
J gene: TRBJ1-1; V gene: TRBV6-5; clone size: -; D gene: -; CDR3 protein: CASTSGARNTEAFF; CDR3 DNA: TGTGCCAGCACTTCGGGAGCGCGGAACACTGAAGCTTTCTTT
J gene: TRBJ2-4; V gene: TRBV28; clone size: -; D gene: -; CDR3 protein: CASTTEGPLIQYF; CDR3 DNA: TGTGCCAGCACCACCGAGGGGCCTCTCATTCAGTACTTC
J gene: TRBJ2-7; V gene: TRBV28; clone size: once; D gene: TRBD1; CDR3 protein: CASSPTGTGTEQYF; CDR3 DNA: TGTGCCAGCAGTCCGACCGGGACAGGGACGGAGCAGTACTTC
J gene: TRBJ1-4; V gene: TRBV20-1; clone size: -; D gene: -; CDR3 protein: CSARGQSNEKLFF; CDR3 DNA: TGCAGTGCTAGAGGACAGTCTAATGAAAAACTGTTTTTT
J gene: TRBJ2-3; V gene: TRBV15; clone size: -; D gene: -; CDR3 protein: CATSRDQGVPDTQYF; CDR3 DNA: TGTGCCACCAGCAGAGATCAGGGTGTCCCAGATACGCAGTATTTT
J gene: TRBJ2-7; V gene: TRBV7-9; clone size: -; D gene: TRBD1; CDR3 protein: CASSRDRGAAQYF; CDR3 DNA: TGTGCCAGCAGCAGGGACAGGGGCGCTGCCCAGTACTTC
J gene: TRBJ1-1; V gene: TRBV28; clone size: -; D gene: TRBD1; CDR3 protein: CASNILGGGGSGTEAFF; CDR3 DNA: TGTGCCAGCAATATCCTAGGAGGGGGCGGCAGTGGCACTGAAGCTTTCTTT
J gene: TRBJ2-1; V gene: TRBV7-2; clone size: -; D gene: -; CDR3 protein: CASSLMRGAEWYNEQFF; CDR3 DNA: TGTGCCAGCAGCTTAATGCGCGGCGCGGAGTGGTACAATGAGCAGTTCTTC
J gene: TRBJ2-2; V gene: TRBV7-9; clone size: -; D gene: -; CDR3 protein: CASSSPGLNTGELFF; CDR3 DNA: TGTGCCAGCAGCTCCCCAGGGTTGAACACCGGGGAGCTGTTTTTT
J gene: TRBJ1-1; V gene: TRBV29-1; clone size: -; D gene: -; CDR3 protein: CSVGYTEAFF; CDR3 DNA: TGCAGCGTTGGATACACTGAAGCTTTCTTT
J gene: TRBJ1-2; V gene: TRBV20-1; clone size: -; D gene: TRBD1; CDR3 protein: CSATDRGYGYTF; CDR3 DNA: TGCAGTGCAACGGACAGGGGATATGGCTACACCTTC
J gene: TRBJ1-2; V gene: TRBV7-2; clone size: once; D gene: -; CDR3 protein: CASSQTGRSNGYTF; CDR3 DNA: TGTGCCAGCAGCCAAACCGGACGGTCGAATGGCTACACCTTC
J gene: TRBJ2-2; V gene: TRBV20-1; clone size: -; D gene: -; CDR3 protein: CSALRGAKAGELFF; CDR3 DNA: TGCAGTGCTCTAAGGGGGGCGAAAGCCGGGGAGCTGTTTTTT
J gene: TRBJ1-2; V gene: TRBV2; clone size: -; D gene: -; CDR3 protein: CASSERELGGYTF; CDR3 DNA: TGTGCCAGCAGTGAAAGGGAACTGGGTGGCTACACCTTC
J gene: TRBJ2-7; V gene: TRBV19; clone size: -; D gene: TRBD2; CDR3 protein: CATQISGLAGGSHEQYF; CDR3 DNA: TGTGCCACCCAAATCTCAGGACTAGCGGGAGGAAGCCACGAGCAGTACTTC
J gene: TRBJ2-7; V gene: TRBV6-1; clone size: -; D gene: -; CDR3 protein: CASSRTPHERSSYEQYF; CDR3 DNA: TGTGCCAGCAGTCGAACTCCCCACGAGAGGAGCTCCTACGAGCAGTACTTC
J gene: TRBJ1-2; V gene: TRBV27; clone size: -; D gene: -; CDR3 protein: CASTRGQGGDYTF; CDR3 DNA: TGTGCCAGCACTAGAGGGCAAGGTGGAGACTACACCTTC
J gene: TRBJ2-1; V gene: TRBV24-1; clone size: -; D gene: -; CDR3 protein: CATSDLGAGEQFF; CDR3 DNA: TGTGCCACCAGTGATTTGGGTGCCGGCGAGCAGTTCTTC
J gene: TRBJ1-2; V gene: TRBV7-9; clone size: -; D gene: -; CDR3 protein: CASSLDEGRSYGYTF; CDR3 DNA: TGTGCCAGCAGCTTAGATGAAGGGAGGTCCTATGGCTACACCTTC
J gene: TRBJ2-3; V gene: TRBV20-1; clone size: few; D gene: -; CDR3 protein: CSAGDRTDTQYF; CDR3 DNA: TGCAGTGCTGGGGACCGCACAGATACGCAGTATTTT
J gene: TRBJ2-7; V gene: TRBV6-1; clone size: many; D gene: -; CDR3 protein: CASGLRRQGNEQYF; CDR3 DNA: TGTGCCAGCGGTCTTAGGCGGCAGGGGAACGAGCAGTACTTC
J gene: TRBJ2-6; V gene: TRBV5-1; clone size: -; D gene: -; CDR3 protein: CASSLNRAGASVLTF; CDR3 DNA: TGCGCCAGCAGCTTGAATCGGGCTGGGGCCAGCGTCCTGACTTTC
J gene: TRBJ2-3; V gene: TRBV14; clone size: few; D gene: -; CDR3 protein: CASSQGRVSDTQYF; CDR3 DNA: TGTGCCAGCAGCCAGGGACGGGTTTCAGATACGCAGTATTTT
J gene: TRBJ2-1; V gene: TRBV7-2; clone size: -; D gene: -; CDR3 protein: CACSYGRYNEQFF; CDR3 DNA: TGTGCCTGCAGCTACGGACGGTACAATGAGCAGTTCTTC
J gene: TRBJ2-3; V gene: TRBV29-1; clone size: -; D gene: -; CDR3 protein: CSVEDPPVGSPTDTQYF; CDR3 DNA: TGCAGCGTTGAAGATCCTCCCGTCGGGAGCCCCACAGATACGCAGTATTTT
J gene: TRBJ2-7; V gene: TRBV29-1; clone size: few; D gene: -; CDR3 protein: CSVRRGGYREIEQYF; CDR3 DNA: TGCAGCGTCCGTAGGGGTGGATACAGGGAAATCGAGCAGTACTTC
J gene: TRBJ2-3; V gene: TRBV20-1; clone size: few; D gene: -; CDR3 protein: CSLFRSDTQYF; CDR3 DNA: TGCAGTCTTTTTAGATCGGATACGCAGTATTTT
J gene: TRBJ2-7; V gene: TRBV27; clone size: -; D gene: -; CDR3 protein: CASTPSGASSYEQYF; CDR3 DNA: TGTGCCAGCACCCCTTCAGGGGCTAGCTCCTACGAGCAGTACTTC
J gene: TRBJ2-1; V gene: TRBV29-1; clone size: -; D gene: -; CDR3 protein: CSVDRDPGGSYYNEQFF; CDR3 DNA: TGCAGCGTTGATCGGGACCCCGGAGGGAGCTACTACAATGAGCAGTTCTTC
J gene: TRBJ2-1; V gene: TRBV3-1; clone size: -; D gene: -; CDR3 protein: CASSQDGLRKEQFF; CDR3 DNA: TGTGCCAGCAGCCAAGACGGTCTTAGGAAGGAGCAGTTCTTC
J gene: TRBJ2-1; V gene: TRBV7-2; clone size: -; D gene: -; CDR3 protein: CASSLKLFGEQFF; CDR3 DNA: TGTGCCAGCAGCTTAAAGTTGTTTGGCGAGCAGTTCTTC
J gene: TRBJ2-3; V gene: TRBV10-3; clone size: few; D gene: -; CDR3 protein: CAISGGVEPTDTQYF; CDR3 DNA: TGTGCCATCAGTGGCGGGGTGGAGCCCACAGATACGCAGTATTTT
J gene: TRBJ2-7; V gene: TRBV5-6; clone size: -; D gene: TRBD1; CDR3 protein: CASSHDGTGDYEQYF; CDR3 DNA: TGTGCCAGCAGCCACGACGGGACAGGGGACTACGAGCAGTACTTC
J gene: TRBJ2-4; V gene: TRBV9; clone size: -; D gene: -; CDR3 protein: CASSVQGEGHTRYF; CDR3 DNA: TGTGCCAGCAGCGTACAGGGAGAGGGGCACACTCGGTACTTC
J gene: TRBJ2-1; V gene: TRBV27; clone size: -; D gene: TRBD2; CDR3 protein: CATRRPHTSGRPTDEQFF; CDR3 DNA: TGTGCCACACGCCGTCCCCATACTAGCGGGAGGCCCACAGATGAGCAGTTCTTC
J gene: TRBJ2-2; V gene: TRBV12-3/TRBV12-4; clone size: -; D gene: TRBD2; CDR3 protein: CASSRLAGTGELFF; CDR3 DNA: TGTGCCAGCAGTCGACTAGCGGGCACCGGGGAGCTGTTTTTT
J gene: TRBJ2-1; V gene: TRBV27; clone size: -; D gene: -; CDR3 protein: CASSETGNNEQFF; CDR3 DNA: TGTGCCAGCAGTGAAACAGGAAACAATGAGCAGTTCTTC
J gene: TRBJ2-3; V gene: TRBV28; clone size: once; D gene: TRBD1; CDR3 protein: CASRTGVDAQYF; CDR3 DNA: TGTGCCAGCAGAACAGGGGTGGATGCGCAGTATTTT
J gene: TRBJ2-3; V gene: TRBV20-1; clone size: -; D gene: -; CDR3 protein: CSASGDMSTDTQYF; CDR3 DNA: TGCAGTGCGAGTGGGGACATGAGCACAGATACGCAGTATTTT
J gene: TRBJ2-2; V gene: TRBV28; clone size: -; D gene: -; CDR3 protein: CASRNHNTGELFF; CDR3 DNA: TGTGCCAGCAGAAACCATAACACCGGGGAGCTGTTTTTT
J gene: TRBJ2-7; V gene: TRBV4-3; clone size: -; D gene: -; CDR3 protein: CASSQDVAGGGYEQYF; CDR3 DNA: TGCGCCAGCAGCCAAGATGTCGCAGGGGGGGGATACGAGCAGTACTTC
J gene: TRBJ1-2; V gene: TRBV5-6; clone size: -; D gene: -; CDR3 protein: CASSSYALRRGYTF; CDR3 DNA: TGTGCCAGCAGCTCGTATGCCCTTAGAAGGGGCTACACCTTC
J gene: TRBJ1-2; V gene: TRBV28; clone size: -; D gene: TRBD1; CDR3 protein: CASGYRGGGYTF; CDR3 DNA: TGTGCCAGCGGGTACAGGGGGGGTGGCTACACCTTC
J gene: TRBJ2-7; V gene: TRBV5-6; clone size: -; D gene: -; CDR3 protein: CASSFIADRSSYEQYF; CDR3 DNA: TGTGCCAGCAGCTTCATCGCAGACAGGAGCTCCTACGAGCAGTACTTC
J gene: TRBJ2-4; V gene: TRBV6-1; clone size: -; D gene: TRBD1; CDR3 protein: CASSAGGGTGVYEQNF; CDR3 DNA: TGTGCCAGCAGTGCCGGGGGCGGGACAGGGGTCTACGAGCAGAACTTC
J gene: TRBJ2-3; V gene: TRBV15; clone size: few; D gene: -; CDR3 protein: CATSRDPVGTDTQYF; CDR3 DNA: TGTGCCACCAGCAGAGATCCTGTGGGCACAGATACGCAGTATTTT